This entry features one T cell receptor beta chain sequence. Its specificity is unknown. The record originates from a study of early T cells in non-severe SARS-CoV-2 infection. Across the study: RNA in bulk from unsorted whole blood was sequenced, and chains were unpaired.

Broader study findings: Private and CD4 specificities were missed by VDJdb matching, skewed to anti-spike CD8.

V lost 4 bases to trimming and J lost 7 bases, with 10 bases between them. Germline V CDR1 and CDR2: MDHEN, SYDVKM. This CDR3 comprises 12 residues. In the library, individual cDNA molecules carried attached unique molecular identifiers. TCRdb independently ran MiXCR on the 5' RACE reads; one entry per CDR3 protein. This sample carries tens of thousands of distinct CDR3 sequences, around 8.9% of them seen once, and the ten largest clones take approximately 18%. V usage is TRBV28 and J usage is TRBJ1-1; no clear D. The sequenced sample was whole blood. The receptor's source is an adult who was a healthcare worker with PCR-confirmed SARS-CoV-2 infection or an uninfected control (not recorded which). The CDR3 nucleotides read TGTGCCAGCAGTTCTCATCCGAATGAAGCTTTCTTT. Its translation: CASSSHPNEAFF.